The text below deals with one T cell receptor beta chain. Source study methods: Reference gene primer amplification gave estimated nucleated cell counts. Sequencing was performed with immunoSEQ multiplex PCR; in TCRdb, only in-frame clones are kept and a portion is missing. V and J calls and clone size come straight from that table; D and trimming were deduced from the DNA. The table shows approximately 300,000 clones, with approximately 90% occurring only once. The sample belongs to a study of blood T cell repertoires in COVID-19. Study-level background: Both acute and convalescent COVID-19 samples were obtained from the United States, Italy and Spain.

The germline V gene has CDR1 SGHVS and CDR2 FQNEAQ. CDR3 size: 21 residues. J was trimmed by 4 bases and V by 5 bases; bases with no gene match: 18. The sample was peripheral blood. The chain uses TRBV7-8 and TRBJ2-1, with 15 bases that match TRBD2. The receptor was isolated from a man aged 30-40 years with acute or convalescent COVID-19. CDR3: CASSLRTSGGVYGFVYNEQFF. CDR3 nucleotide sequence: TGTGCCAGCAGCCTGCGGACTAGCGGGGGGGTATATGGGTTTGTGTACAATGAGCAGTTCTTC.